The 3 T cell receptor beta chains listed next were all sequenced from one sample in a study of blood T cell repertoires in COVID-19. Using immunoSEQ multiplex PCR, the repertoire was profiled, and TCRdb retains in-frame clones only, with some absent. The profile shows around 160,000 clones, roughly 80% of them singletons. Source material: PBMCs or T cells enriched from blood (not recorded which). The origin of the receptors is a man in his forties or fifties who had recovered from COVID-19.

This clone appeared a single time. This chain uses TRBV18 with TRBJ1-4, with TRBD1 matching 8 bases. Trimming cost V 4 bases and J 7 bases; bases outside gene matches: 5. The CDR3 extends over 14 amino acids. The germline CDR1 and CDR2 sequences are KGHSH and LQKENI. This chain's CDR3 is CASSRTGIGEKLFF. DNA of the CDR3: TGTGCCAGCTCACGGACAGGGATTGGTGAAAAACTGTTTTTT.

The V and J genes are TRBV9 and TRBJ2-1, with a tentative D call TRBD1 (5 bases). V lost 1 base and J lost 1, with 21 bases in between. This CDR3 has 19 amino acids. Per germline, CDR1 SGDLS and CDR2 YYNGEE. This CDR3 reads CASSVTLSKGQGSYNEQFF. In DNA, the CDR3 is TGTGCCAGCAGCGTAACGCTAAGTAAGGGGCAGGGTTCCTACAATGAGCAGTTCTTC.

The chain couples TRBV7-9 to TRBJ1-1, with 7 bases aligning to TRBD1. V trimming: 1 base; J trimming: 4 bases; junction bases outside the gene matches: 3. The length of the CDR3 is 14 residues. Germline assignment: CDR1 SEHNR and CDR2 FQNEAQ (reference sequence). DNA for the CDR3: TGTGCCAGCAGCTTAGGCGGGACAGTCACTGAAGCTTTCTTT. This encodes CASSLGGTVTEAFF. Drawing the rest from reference TRBV7-9 and TRBJ1-1, the complete variable domain is DTGVSQNPRHKITKRGQNVTFRCDPISEHNRLYWYRQTLGQGPEFLTYFQNEAQLEKSRLLSDRFSAERPKGSFSTLEIQRTEQGDSAMYLCASSLGGTVTEAFFGQGTRLTVV.